The rows below give T cell receptor beta chains drawn from one sample of a study of cytomegalovirus exposure and HLA in healthy donors. Sequencing used immunoSEQ multiplex PCR; TCRdb keeps in-frame clones, though not all of them. The table lists roughly 310,000 clones, roughly 86% of them singletons. The sample was PBMCs. These receptors were obtained from a man aged 30 to 45 in good health and CMV-seronegative. CDR3s include the opening cysteine and the closing phenylalanine or tryptophan.

v_gene: TRBV2
len: 16
j_gene: TRBJ1-6
CDR3aa: CASRDDRSSYNSPLHF

v_gene: TRBV20-1
len: 11
j_gene: TRBJ2-1
CDR3aa: CSARPVNEQFF

v_gene: TRBV5-6
len: 13
j_gene: TRBJ1-1
CDR3aa: CASSGVGGHGAFF

v_gene: TRBV6-1
len: 10
j_gene: TRBJ2-3
CDR3aa: CASSQDTQYF

v_gene: TRBV2
len: 14
j_gene: TRBJ1-4
CDR3aa: CASSEGGGLEKLFF

v_gene: TRBV5-6
len: 17
j_gene: TRBJ1-3
CDR3aa: CASTPRNQGRSGNTIYF

v_gene: TRBV10-3
len: 15
j_gene: TRBJ1-6
CDR3aa: CAISLTGDTNSPLHF

v_gene: TRBV9
len: 15
j_gene: TRBJ2-2
CDR3aa: CASSFRQGGTGELFF

v_gene: TRBV10-3
len: 15
j_gene: TRBJ1-1
CDR3aa: CAISESGGVNTEAFF

v_gene: TRBV7-2
len: 19
j_gene: TRBJ1-6
CDR3aa: CASSFLPPTRGGKNSPLHF

v_gene: TRBV4-1
len: 17
j_gene: TRBJ2-3
CDR3aa: CASSQQGGGYSTDTQYF

v_gene: TRBV2
len: 18
j_gene: TRBJ2-7
CDR3aa: CASSDMPSGGWSSYEQYF

v_gene: TRBV2
len: 13
j_gene: TRBJ2-7
CDR3aa: CASNESGVHEQYF

v_gene: TRBV4-1
len: 15
j_gene: TRBJ1-4
CDR3aa: CASSLFNAGVGKLFF

v_gene: TRBV30
len: 12
j_gene: TRBJ2-7
CDR3aa: CAWGEAGYEQYF

v_gene: TRBV5-1
len: 14
j_gene: TRBJ2-6
CDR3aa: CASRGGTGANVLTF

v_gene: TRBV5-1
len: 17
j_gene: TRBJ2-7
CDR3aa: CASSLDGIGQTTYEQYF

v_gene: TRBV4-3
len: 19
j_gene: TRBJ1-4
CDR3aa: CASSQDWGRIVGVDEKLFF

v_gene: TRBV6-5
len: 14
j_gene: TRBJ1-1
CDR3aa: CASSYSPTGTEAFF

v_gene: TRBV5-4
len: 16
j_gene: TRBJ1-2
CDR3aa: CASSLARDRPNYGYTF

v_gene: TRBV19
len: 11
j_gene: TRBJ1-4
CDR3aa: CASVGGEKLFF

v_gene: TRBV7-9
len: 16
j_gene: TRBJ1-6
CDR3aa: CASSSPTTGFNSPLHF

v_gene: TRBV5-6
len: 15
j_gene: TRBJ2-3
CDR3aa: CASSLATGGADTQYF

v_gene: TRBV6-4
len: 13
j_gene: TRBJ2-1
CDR3aa: CASGAGGTGEQFF

v_gene: TRBV7-7
len: 17
j_gene: TRBJ1-6
CDR3aa: CASSLTYRQGASSPLHF

v_gene: TRBV5-1
len: 15
j_gene: TRBJ1-6
CDR3aa: CASSPVPGYNSPLHF

v_gene: TRBV19
len: 16
j_gene: TRBJ1-1
CDR3aa: CASRTDPGQGNTEAFF

v_gene: TRBV6-5
len: 15
j_gene: TRBJ1-1
CDR3aa: CASNLRPLRGTEAFF

v_gene: TRBV5-1
len: 13
j_gene: TRBJ1-2
CDR3aa: CASSLGQNYGYTF

v_gene: TRBV4-2
len: 15
j_gene: TRBJ2-5
CDR3aa: CASSTQGQIQETQYF

v_gene: TRBV25-1
len: 18
j_gene: TRBJ2-2
CDR3aa: CASSEYLASPTNTGELFF

v_gene: TRBV7-6
len: 13
j_gene: TRBJ2-2
CDR3aa: CASSLTRGGELFF

v_gene: TRBV10-3
len: 16
j_gene: TRBJ1-1
CDR3aa: CAISDSQNTGYPEAFF

v_gene: TRBV6-1
len: 17
j_gene: TRBJ2-7
CDR3aa: CASSEGLAGGPTYEQYF

v_gene: TRBV7-9
len: 13
j_gene: TRBJ1-6
CDR3aa: CASTQRGNSPLHF

v_gene: TRBV7-9
len: 16
j_gene: TRBJ1-1
CDR3aa: CASSPDKGGLNTEAFF

v_gene: TRBV21-1
len: 14
j_gene: TRBJ1-1
CDR3aa: CASRRQGLNTEAFF

v_gene: TRBV5-6
len: 14
j_gene: TRBJ2-7
CDR3aa: CASSLYGVSYEQYF

v_gene: TRBV19
len: 16
j_gene: TRBJ2-1
CDR3aa: CASSITTPYSYNEQFF

v_gene: TRBV9
len: 11
j_gene: TRBJ1-1
CDR3aa: CASSASNEAFF

v_gene: TRBV5-4
len: 13
j_gene: TRBJ1-4
CDR3aa: CASSPPGKEKLFF

v_gene: TRBV2
len: 16
j_gene: TRBJ2-3
CDR3aa: CASSELWGPSTDTQYF

v_gene: TRBV6-1
len: 15
j_gene: TRBJ1-1
CDR3aa: CASRPWTGVIWVAFF

v_gene: TRBV5-1
len: 17
j_gene: TRBJ1-1
CDR3aa: CASSSTGQGALETEAFF

v_gene: TRBV13
len: 14
j_gene: TRBJ1-2
CDR3aa: CASSPRAGVDGYTF

v_gene: TRBV9
len: 15
j_gene: TRBJ2-2
CDR3aa: CASSVVGAHTGELFF

v_gene: TRBV6-1
len: 14
j_gene: TRBJ2-3
CDR3aa: CACHFRGRTDTQYF

v_gene: TRBV19
len: 13
j_gene: TRBJ2-5
CDR3aa: CASSTRLEETQYF

v_gene: TRBV27
len: 15
j_gene: TRBJ2-1
CDR3aa: CASSHRVISYNEQFF

v_gene: TRBV4-3
len: 19
j_gene: TRBJ1-5
CDR3aa: CASSQLWDRNSYSNQPQHF

v_gene: TRBV9
len: 16
j_gene: TRBJ2-5
CDR3aa: CASSAGASGGQETQYF

v_gene: TRBV9
len: 14
j_gene: TRBJ2-7
CDR3aa: CASSVGPLRDEQYF

v_gene: TRBV6-5
len: 11
j_gene: TRBJ2-5
CDR3aa: CASTYRPSEYF

v_gene: TRBV5-4
len: 12
j_gene: TRBJ1-5
CDR3aa: CASSLRGQPQHF

v_gene: TRBV5-6
len: 13
j_gene: TRBJ1-2
CDR3aa: CASSSRSFHGYTF

v_gene: TRBV7-2
len: 15
j_gene: TRBJ1-2
CDR3aa: CASSPRTGGNYGYTF

v_gene: TRBV5-4
len: 16
j_gene: TRBJ2-2
CDR3aa: CASSLGQGANTGELFF

v_gene: TRBV5-5
len: 14
j_gene: TRBJ2-4
CDR3aa: CASSPGQGVNIQYF